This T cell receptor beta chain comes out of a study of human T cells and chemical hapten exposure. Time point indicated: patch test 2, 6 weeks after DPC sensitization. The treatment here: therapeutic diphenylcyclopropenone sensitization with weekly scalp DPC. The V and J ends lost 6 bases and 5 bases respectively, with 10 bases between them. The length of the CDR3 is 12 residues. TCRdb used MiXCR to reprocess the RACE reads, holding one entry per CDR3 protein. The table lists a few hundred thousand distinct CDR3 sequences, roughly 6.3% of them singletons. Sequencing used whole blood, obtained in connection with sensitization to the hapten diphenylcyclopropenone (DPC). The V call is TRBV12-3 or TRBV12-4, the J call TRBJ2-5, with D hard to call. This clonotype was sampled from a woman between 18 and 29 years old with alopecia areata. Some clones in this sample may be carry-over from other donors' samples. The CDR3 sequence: CASSTLRETQYF. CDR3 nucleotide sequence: TGTGCCAGCAGCACGCTCCGTGAGACCCAGTACTTC.